The 21 T cell receptor beta chains below were found in one sample sequenced in a study of T cells after yellow fever vaccination. TCRdb reprocessed the 5' RACE reads with MiXCR, giving one entry per CDR3 protein. The table includes around 600,000 distinct CDR3 sequences, over 9% detected once. The source was PBMCs, collected on the day of the yellow fever booster vaccination. The receptors originated from a man between 25 and 39 years old who received the YFV17D yellow fever vaccine.

This clonotype was found a few times. The chain recombines TRBV10-2 with TRBJ2-1; D is unresolved. V was trimmed by 6 bases and J by 12 bases, leaving 15 bases between them. Germline assignment: CDR1 WSHSY and CDR2 SAAADI. This CDR3 has 12 amino acids. The DNA of the CDR3 is TGCGCCAGCAGAGGAGACTCCCTGAGGCAGTTCTTC. Encoded protein: CASRGDSLRQFF.

The chain combines TRBV19 with TRBJ2-1, with 11 nucleotides matching TRBD2. This CDR3 is 14 amino acids long. With V trimmed by 4 bases and J by 12 bases, 8 bases remained unmatched. Germline CDR1 and CDR2: LNHDA and SQIVND (reference sequence). The CDR3 is CASSTTSGREGQFF. The CDR3 DNA is TGTGCCAGTAGTACCACTAGCGGGAGAGAAGGGCAGTTCTTC.

This clonotype was counted ten times or more. This sequence joins TRBV6-1 and TRBJ2-7, with D perhaps matching TRBD2 (6 bases). CDR3 length: 14 amino acids. Deletions cut 5 bases from V and 3 bases from J, with 14 bases between. Germline V lookup: CDR1 MNHNS, CDR2 SASEGT. CDR3 loop: CASSPGDSNYEQYF. CDR3 sequence (DNA): TGTGCCAGCAGTCCGGGAGATTCTAACTACGAGCAGTACTTC.

This clonotype was seen more than once but under ten times. The chain joins TRBV29-1 to TRBJ2-4, with 10 nucleotides matching TRBD2. Per the germline V gene, CDR1 is SQVTM and CDR2 is ANQGSEA. J lost 0 bases, V lost 8 bases, and 4 bases had no gene match. CDR3 size: 14 residues. The CDR3 bases are TGCAGCATAGGACTAGCGGAAGCCAAAAACATTCAGTACTTC. Translation gives CSIGLAEAKNIQYF.

V usage is TRBV20-1 and J usage is TRBJ1-3; D call uncertain. The CDR3 is 17 amino acids. V was shortened by 5 bases and J by 3 bases, with 23 bases between the two germline ends. CDR1 and CDR2 from the germline V gene are DFQATT and SNEGSKA (reference sequence). CDR3 protein: CSAPRLTTSLIGNTIYF. The CDR3 nucleotides read TGCAGTGCTCCTAGGTTGACGACAAGTCTGATTGGAAACACCATATATTTT.

The CDR3 DNA reads as TGTGCCAGCAGCAAGGGACTAGCGGGAGCTAGCACAGATACGCAGTATTTT. Residues: CASSKGLAGASTDTQYF. The rearrangement uses TRBV7-7 and TRBJ2-3; 14 bases line up with TRBD2. The length of the CDR3 is 17 residues. CDR1 and CDR2 (germline): SSHAT, FNYEAQ (reference sequence). V was clipped by 5 bases and J by 0 bases; unmatched bases: 4.

V is TRBV20-1 and J is TRBJ2-7; 8 bases align to TRBD1. CDR1 and CDR2 (germline): DFQATT, SNEGSKA (reference sequence). Losses at the gene ends were 5 bases for V and 7 bases for J; bases not matched to a gene: 10. This CDR3 has 13 amino acids. The CDR3 is CSAPRGTGIEQYF. CDR3 coding DNA: TGCAGTGCTCCCCGCGGGACAGGTATAGAGCAGTACTTC.

The CDR3 region is CASSIATGYGYTF. The CDR3 DNA follows: TGTGCCAGTAGTATAGCAACAGGGTACGGCTACACCTTC. The rearrangement joins TRBV19 to TRBJ1-2, with D tentatively TRBD1 (6 bases). Trimming stripped 1 base from V and 8 bases from J, with 11 bases between. The CDR3 covers 13 residues. The germline V gene has CDR1 LNHDA and CDR2 SQIVND (reference sequence).

This clonotype was seen a handful of times. This sequence joins TRBV28 and TRBJ2-1; 8 nucleotides align to TRBD2. After removal of 4 bases from V and 2 bases from J, the junction contained 10 bases not matched to a gene. The CDR3 covers 17 residues. The germline V gene encodes CDR1 MDHEN and CDR2 SYDVKM. The CDR3 sequence is CASSSLEPGLAYNEQFF. CDR3 DNA sequence: TGTGCCAGCAGTTCCCTCGAACCGGGACTAGCCTACAATGAGCAGTTCTTC.

The chain combines TRBV5-1 with TRBJ2-2; D gene ambiguous. Germline CDR1 SGHRS, CDR2 YFSETQ. The CDR3 is made up of 14 amino acids. V lost 7 bases, J lost 1 base, and 11 bases lay in between. CDR3 in DNA: TGCGCCAGCTGGCGGACGGGGAACACCGGGGAGCTGTTTTTT. It yields the protein CASWRTGNTGELFF.

The CDR3 nucleotides are TGTGCCAGCAGCTTGGGCAGGCCATATGGCTACACCTTC. Its translation is CASSLGRPYGYTF. The chain uses TRBV7-9 and TRBJ1-2; D is uncertain. V lost 3 bases and J 5 bases, leaving 10 bases between the germline ends. There are 13 residues in the CDR3. CDR1 and CDR2 (germline): SEHNR, FQNEAQ (reference sequence).

This clonotype was seen a few times. The chain links TRBV5-4 to TRBJ2-7; 11 bases line up with TRBD2. This CDR3 has 16 residues. Germline V lookup: CDR1 SGHNT, CDR2 YYREEE (reference sequence). The V segment lost 0 bases and the J segment 4 bases; nucleotides outside the gene matches: 6. The CDR3 DNA reads as TGTGCCAGCAGCTTGGTTCTAGCGGGAGGTGGTTACGAGCAGTACTTC. Its protein product is CASSLVLAGGGYEQYF.

In its sample, this clonotype was seen a few times. This sequence joins TRBV7-2 and TRBJ2-7; 15 bases map to TRBD2. The V gene's germline CDR1 is SGHTA and CDR2 FQGNSA. This CDR3 spans 15 amino acids. V was clipped by 3 bases and J by 4 bases; unmatched bases: 1. In nucleotides, the CDR3 is TGTGCCAGCAGCTTCGGGACTAGCGGGGGGTACGAGCAGTACTTC. Translation: CASSFGTSGGYEQYF.

This clonotype was counted a few times. The chain uses TRBV14 and TRBJ1-2; D may be TRBD1 (5 bases). V gave up 4 bases and J gave up 6 bases, with 18 bases separating them. Germline assignment: CDR1 SGHDN and CDR2 FVKESK. The CDR3 has 15 amino acids. The CDR3 DNA follows: TGTGCCAGCAGCCCCCGGACACTTTTCGGAGATGGCTACACCTTC. This codes for CASSPRTLFGDGYTF.

The V and J genes are TRBV6-9 and TRBJ2-7; D is ambiguous. The CDR3 has 11 residues. From germline, CDR1 is MNHGY and CDR2 SVAAGI. V shed 9 bases and J shed 0 bases, with 6 bases lying between them. The CDR3 DNA follows: TGTGCCAGGAGAGACTCCTACGAGCAGTACTTC. Residues: CARRDSYEQYF.

This clonotype turned up a few times. The chain is built from TRBV5-1 and TRBJ2-1; D not certain. V was clipped by 4 bases and J by 5 bases, with 10 bases between them. The length of the CDR3 is 13 residues. The germline CDR1 and CDR2 sequences are SGHRS and YFSETQ. DNA of the CDR3: TGCGCCAGCAGCATCGATCTCAACAATGAGCAGTTCTTC. Translation gives CASSIDLNNEQFF.

The V gene is TRBV7-8, the J gene TRBJ2-7; 7 bases line up with TRBD1. This CDR3 has 15 residues. With V trimmed by 5 bases and J by 0 bases, 7 bases remained unmatched. Germline CDR1 is SGHVS and CDR2 is FQNEAQ. The CDR3 DNA reads TGTGCCAGCAGCCACGAGGGGGCCAGCTCCTACGAGCAGTACTTC. Encoded protein: CASSHEGASSYEQYF.

This clonotype has more than one count but fewer than ten. The CDR3 DNA is TGTGTGGGCGACAGAGAAACTAACTATGGCTACACCTTC. It is translated as CVGDRETNYGYTF. The V gene is TRBV7-9, the J gene TRBJ1-2, with D possibly TRBD1 on 5 matching bases. The CDR3 length is 13 residues. Germline V CDR1 and CDR2: SEHNR, FQNEAQ (reference sequence).

The rearrangement links TRBV6-1 to TRBJ1-2; D uncertain. V lost 2 bases, J lost 2 bases, and 15 bases lay in between. CDR1 and CDR2 from the germline V gene are MNHNS and SASEGT. This CDR3 spans 16 amino acids. The CDR3 protein is CASSENAAIPNYGYTF. CDR3 coding DNA: TGTGCCAGCAGTGAAAACGCGGCGATTCCCAACTATGGCTACACCTTC.

This clonotype was seen only a few times. This chain joins TRBV20-1 and TRBJ2-3; 12 bases agree with TRBD2. Germline V lookup: CDR1 DFQATT, CDR2 SNEGSKA (reference sequence). The CDR3 totals 14 residues. V was clipped by 6 bases and J by 6 bases; unmatched bases: 7. The CDR3 spells CSARLAGESDTQYF. The DNA of the CDR3 is TGCAGTGCCCGACTAGCGGGAGAGTCTGATACGCAGTATTTT.

The rearrangement uses TRBV12-5 and TRBJ2-1; 8 nucleotides line up with TRBD1. There are 16 residues in the CDR3. With 1 base clipped from V and 7 bases from J, the junction kept 9 bases outside the gene matches. Germline CDR1 LGHNT, CDR2 FRNRAP. The CDR3 DNA reads TGTGCTAGTGGTTTGGCGGACAGGGCTACACGTAATGAGCAGTTCTTC. Translated: CASGLADRATRNEQFF.